The sequence of this T cell receptor (beta chain) was determined in a study of patients and donors after allogeneic stem cell transplantation. Per the germline V gene, CDR1 is MDHEN and CDR2 is SYDVKM. The CDR3 is 17 amino acids. Trimming took 6 bases from V and 5 from J; bases not matched to a gene: 17. TCRdb reprocessed the RT-PCR reads with MiXCR, giving one entry per CDR3 protein. The table includes roughly 26,000 distinct CDR3 sequences, about 8% detected once. The table lists this clonotype with many counts. Sequences were obtained from blood, either unsorted or a sorted T cell fraction (not recorded which). The chain uses TRBV28 and TRBJ2-7; 9 bases agree with TRBD1. This TCR derives from a human donor who was either an allogeneic HSCT recipient or a stem cell or donor lymphocyte infusion donor (not recorded which). It is not recorded whose cells these are; they may come from a transplant donor. For the CDR3, the DNA is TGTGCCAGCAGCACAACCCCCTCAGCGGACAGGGGAGACGAGCAGTACTTC. This gives the protein CASSTTPSADRGDEQYF.